These 32 T cell receptor beta chains came from one sample sequenced in a study of beta chain features in type 1 diabetes (dated by TCRdb to about 2018). The method was the immunoSEQ multiplex PCR assay. The entire amount of isolated RNA was reverse transcribed using the High Capacity cDNA Reverse Transcription Kit, so the sequenced TCRB transcripts were expressed ones. The clones in this table, taken by TCRdb from immuneACCESS, are in-frame only. Not every clone is retained; where verified, under half of the shortfall comes from an unresolved V gene, and the cause of the rest is unknown. The sample table holds 150,000 or so clones, of which just over 9% were seen once. Over 2% of the sample is taken by the ten largest. Sequencing was carried out using central memory CD4+ T cells from blood. These receptors originate from a woman under 30 in good health.

This clone was seen only a few times. The J gene is TRBJ2-5, the V gene TRBV21-1; the table's D gene call, TRBD2, was not cross checked with the DNA. TRBV21-1 is a recognized pseudogene. The CDR3 consists of 18 residues. The CDR3, as DNA: TGTGCCAGCAGCACTCTTCCGCTGACTAGCGGTGGCCCTTGGACCCAGTACTTC. Amino acid sequence: CASSTLPLTSGGPWTQYF.

This clone was seen only a few times. The J gene is TRBJ1-6, the V gene TRBV29-1; 7 bases fit TRBD1. The CDR3 sequence is 13 residues long. The germline CDR1 and CDR2 sequences are SQVTM and ANQGSEA. Trimming took 7 bases from V and 7 from J; bases not matched to a gene: 7. This CDR3 is CSARGTENSPLHF. Written as DNA, the CDR3 is TGCAGCGCCCGAGGGACAGAAAATTCACCCCTCCACTTT.

This clone occurred a few times. The chain carries TRBV30 and TRBJ2-1; tentative D call: TRBD2 (6 bases). Per germline, CDR1 GTSNPN and CDR2 SVGIG (reference sequence). V shed 4 bases and J shed 3 bases, with 16 bases lying between them. The CDR3 contains 15 residues. This CDR3 is CAWMEGQVGYNEQFF. DNA of the CDR3: TGTGCCTGGATGGAGGGGCAAGTGGGCTACAATGAGCAGTTCTTC.

The chain combines TRBV6-5 with TRBJ2-5; unclear D gene. The V gene lost 6 bases and the J gene lost 5 bases, with 13 bases spanning the gap. The CDR3 consists of 13 residues. Germline loops: CDR1 MNHEY, CDR2 SVGAGI. The CDR3 coding sequence is TGTGCCAGCAGGGTAGAAGCTTGGGAGACCCAGTACTTC. This encodes CASRVEAWETQYF.

This clone has just a few counts. The gene calls are TRBV7-2 and TRBJ2-2; D may be TRBD2 (5 bases). Germline V gives CDR1 SGHTA, CDR2 FQGNSA. V shed 5 bases and J shed 4 bases, with 14 bases lying between them. The CDR3 sequence is 15 residues long. CDR3 in amino acids: CASSLGNTGTGELFF. The CDR3 bases are TGTGCCAGCAGCCTCGGGAACACCGGCACCGGGGAGCTGTTTTTT.

Of note for this clone: The sample holds other DNA sequences that translate to the same CDR3. This chain joins TRBV18 and TRBJ2-5; D possibly corresponds to TRBD2 (6 bases). Trimming pared 6 bases from V and 4 bases from J, leaving 12 bases between. The CDR3 is 13 residues long. Germline assignment: CDR1 KGHSH and CDR2 LQKENI. The CDR3 region has the DNA TGTGCCAGCTCCCCAAGGGGAGGAGAGACCCAGTACTTC. This encodes CASSPRGGETQYF. Based on the CDR3 plus reference TRBV18 and TRBJ2-5, the full variable domain is NAGVMQNPRHLVRRRGQEARLRCSPMKGHSHVYWYRQLPEEGLKFMVYLQKENIIDESGMPKERFSAEFPKEGPSILRIQQVVRGDSAAYFCASSPRGGETQYFGPGTRLLVL.

V usage is TRBV7-9 and J usage is TRBJ1-1; a possible D gene is TRBD1 (5 bases). This CDR3 is 14 amino acids long. V was shortened by 5 bases and J by 4 bases, with 14 bases between the two germline ends. CDR1 and CDR2 (germline): SEHNR, FQNEAQ (reference sequence). CDR3 loop: CASSLDSRGTEAFF. As DNA, the CDR3 is TGTGCCAGCAGCCTAGACAGTAGGGGCACTGAAGCTTTCTTT.

CDR3: CASSGTGRGEKLFF. In DNA form, the CDR3 reads TGTGCCAGCAGCGGGACAGGGCGGGGTGAAAAACTGTTTTTT. The chain employs TRBV2 and TRBJ1-4; 9 bases align to TRBD1. The germline V gene has CDR1 SNHLY and CDR2 FYNNEI. The junction had 6 bases not matched to a gene; V was cut back by 6 bases and J by 7 bases. The length of the CDR3 is 14 residues.

In this sample, this clone turned up a few times. The V gene is TRBV18, the J gene TRBJ2-2; TRBD2 might be the D (6 bases). The V and J ends lost 6 bases and 2 bases respectively, with 7 bases between them. The CDR3 consists of 13 residues. CDR1 and CDR2 (germline): KGHSH, LQKENI. CDR3: CASSGSNTGELFF. CDR3 DNA sequence: TGTGCCAGCTCCGGGAGCAACACCGGGGAGCTGTTTTTT.

This clone has a handful of counts. The chain joins TRBV2 to TRBJ1-6; D is perhaps TRBD1 (6 bases). Germline CDR1 is SNHLY and CDR2 is FYNNEI. The V end lost 4 bases, the J end lost 10 bases, and 14 bases lay between the germline ends. The CDR3 spans 14 residues. The CDR3: CASSAGQGHSPLHF. The CDR3 region has the DNA TGTGCCAGCAGTGCGGGGCAGGGGCACTCACCCCTCCACTTT.

This clone was seen more than once but under ten times. The chain employs TRBV5-4 and TRBJ2-7; 8 nucleotides match TRBD1. Losses at the gene ends were 5 bases for V and 5 bases for J; bases not matched to a gene: 12. Germline V gene data show CDR1 as SGHNT and CDR2 as YYREEE (reference sequence). The CDR3 covers 15 residues. The CDR3 nucleotides read TGTGCCAGCAGATTCGACCAGGGGGCGGAGAACGAGCAGTACTTC. This sequence encodes CASRFDQGAENEQYF.

The chain employs TRBV27 and TRBJ2-7; TRBD2 might be the D (6 bases). The CDR3 runs to 14 residues. V shed 6 bases and J shed 4 bases, with 16 bases lying between them. In germline, CDR1 is MNHEY, CDR2 SMNVEV (reference sequence). The CDR3 DNA reads as TGTGCCAGCAGAGGCGGGCCAGGGAGGTACGAGCAGTACTTC. Translation: CASRGGPGRYEQYF.

This clone has more than one count but fewer than ten. This chain uses TRBV5-1 with TRBJ2-3; D unclear. CDR1 is SGHRS, CDR2 YFSETQ, per germline. The ends were cut back, 1 base at V and 3 bases at J, with 9 bases in the middle. There are 14 residues in the CDR3. The CDR3 region has the DNA TGCGCCAGCAGCTTGTCGGTACCGACAGATACGCAGTATTTT. This encodes CASSLSVPTDTQYF. Looking up the rest from reference TRBV5-1 and TRBJ2-3 gives the full variable domain: KAGVTQTPRYLIKTRGQQVTLSCSPISGHRSVSWYQQTPGQGLQFLFEYFSETQRNKGNFPGRFSGRQFSNSRSEMNVSTLELGDSALYLCASSLSVPTDTQYFGPGTRLTVL.

This clone turned up a few times. The rearrangement joins TRBV5-1 to TRBJ1-1, with D unresolved. Germline V gene lookup returns CDR1 SGHRS and CDR2 YFSETQ. The CDR3 length is 15 residues. The germline V and J ends were trimmed by 0 bases and 6 bases, with 15 bases remaining between them. DNA of the CDR3: TGCGCCAGCAGCTTGGATCTGGGAACTAGTCCTGAAGCTTTCTTT. This translates into CASSLDLGTSPEAFF. The full variable domain, rest sourced from reference TRBV5-1 and TRBJ1-1, is KAGVTQTPRYLIKTRGQQVTLSCSPISGHRSVSWYQQTPGQGLQFLFEYFSETQRNKGNFPGRFSGRQFSNSRSEMNVSTLELGDSALYLCASSLDLGTSPEAFFGQGTRLTVV.

This sequence joins TRBV4-2 and TRBJ2-3; weak D call: TRBD1 (5 bases). Per the germline V gene, CDR1 is LGHNA and CDR2 is YNFKEQ. This CDR3 comprises 14 residues. Trimming took off 3 bases at V and 3 bases at J, with 10 bases between the two ends. This CDR3 is CASSHTQGTDTQYF. The CDR3 DNA follows: TGTGCCAGCAGCCACACCCAGGGTACAGATACGCAGTATTTT.

This clone was seen at least ten times. This chain uses TRBV18 with TRBJ2-6; the D gene is possibly TRBD1 (5 bases). The CDR3 spans 16 residues. The germline gives CDR1 KGHSH, CDR2 LQKENI. V was pared by 4 bases and J by 4 bases, with 14 bases between. This CDR3 reads CASSHSTGPGANVLTF. CDR3 sequence (DNA): TGTGCCAGCTCACACAGCACAGGCCCCGGGGCCAACGTCCTGACTTTC.

Only a few counts were recorded for this clone. The rearrangement links TRBV7-9 to TRBJ2-1; TRBD2 agrees at 7 bases. V shed 1 base, J shed 15 bases, and the junction held 6 bases outside the gene matches. This CDR3 has 12 amino acids. Germline CDR1 and CDR2: SEHNR and FQNEAQ (reference sequence). The CDR3 nucleotides read TGTGCCAGCAGCTTAGGGACGCGCGGGGGGTTCTTC. It is translated as CASSLGTRGGFF.

This clone has just a few counts. The chain joins TRBV11-2 to TRBJ2-5; 8 bases line up with TRBD1. The CDR3 sequence is 16 residues long. The V gene end was trimmed by 5 bases and the J gene end by 2 bases; junction bases not matched to a gene: 10. CDR1 and CDR2 from the germline V gene are SGHAT and FQNNGV. CDR3 coding DNA: TGTGCCAGCAGCCCCCGGACAGGGTCGGATCAAGAGACCCAGTACTTC. It codes for CASSPRTGSDQETQYF.

In this sample, this clone turned up a few times. The chain combines TRBV5-6 with TRBJ2-3; 8 bases match TRBD2. The junction had 6 bases not matched to a gene; V was cut back by 1 base and J by 5 bases. Germline CDR1 and CDR2: SGHDT and YYEEEE. This CDR3 is 15 amino acids long. The CDR3 sequence: CASSLISGTLDTQYF. The CDR3 nucleotides are TGTGCCAGCAGCTTGATTAGCGGGACTCTAGATACGCAGTATTTT.

This clone was seen more than once but under ten times. CDR3 in DNA: TGTGCCACCAGCAGTAGCGGGAGTAGGTACAATGAGCAGTTCTTC. This encodes CATSSSGSRYNEQFF. J is TRBJ2-1 and V is TRBV15; 9 bases fit TRBD2. With 3 bases clipped from V and 4 bases from J, the junction kept 4 bases outside the gene matches. Per the germline V gene, CDR1 is LNHNV and CDR2 is YYDKDF (reference sequence). This CDR3 has 15 amino acids. The full variable domain, with the rest looked up from reference TRBV15 and TRBJ2-1, is DAMVIQNPRYQVTQFGKPVTLSCSQTLNHNVMYWYQQKSSQAPKLLFHYYDKDFNNEADTPDNFQSRRPNTSFCFLDIRSPGLGDTAMYLCATSSSGSRYNEQFFGPGTRLTVL.

This clone was detected only a few times. In the same sample, other DNA sequences code for this CDR3. The chain is built from TRBV18 and TRBJ2-3, with D possibly TRBD2 on 5 matching bases. V lost 6 bases to trimming and J lost 0 bases, with 7 bases between them. The CDR3 has 13 amino acids. Germline assignment: CDR1 KGHSH and CDR2 LQKENI. CDR3 residues: CASSPGSTDTQYF. CDR3 sequence (DNA): TGTGCCAGCTCCCCGGGGAGCACAGATACGCAGTATTTT.

This clone was observed a few times. V usage is TRBV19 and J usage is TRBJ2-5, with 11 bases matching TRBD1. V lost 5 bases, J lost 4 bases, and 3 bases stayed unmatched. The CDR3 is 14 residues long. Germline CDR1 LNHDA, CDR2 SQIVND (reference sequence). The CDR3 nucleotides are TGTGCCAGTAGTCCGGGACAGGGGGGAGAGACCCAGTACTTC. This translates into CASSPGQGGETQYF.

This clone was detected only a few times. The genes are TRBV6-1 and TRBJ2-5, with TRBD1 matching 7 bases. Per the germline V gene, CDR1 is MNHNS and CDR2 is SASEGT. V trimming: 6 bases; J trimming: 5 bases; junction bases outside the gene matches: 9. This CDR3 has 14 amino acids. This CDR3 is CASRQTGLGETQYF. In DNA form, the CDR3 reads TGTGCCAGCAGACAGACAGGGTTGGGTGAGACCCAGTACTTC.

The sample holds a few counts of this clone. J is TRBJ2-7 and V is TRBV29-1; 9 bases fit TRBD1. The CDR3 consists of 14 residues. J lost 7 bases, V lost 7 bases, and 14 bases had no gene match. Germline CDR1 reads SQVTM; CDR2 reads ANQGSEA. CDR3 amino acids: CSGSAGTGRGEQYF. The CDR3 nucleotides are TGCAGCGGCTCCGCCGGGACAGGGAGAGGGGAGCAGTACTTC.

This clone appeared many times. The chain couples TRBV7-9 to TRBJ2-7, with D possibly TRBD1 on 6 matching bases. Trimming pared 1 base from V and 9 bases from J, leaving 10 bases between. CDR3 size: 12 residues. The germline gives CDR1 SEHNR, CDR2 FQNEAQ (reference sequence). The CDR3: CASSLGDRWQYF. In DNA, the CDR3 is TGTGCCAGCAGCTTAGGTGACAGGTGGCAGTACTTC.

The chain carries TRBV6-6 and TRBJ2-7; D is undetermined. CDR1 MNHNY and CDR2 SVGAGI come from the germline V gene (reference sequence). There are 12 residues in the CDR3. The V end was cut by 6 bases, the J end by 1 base, with 7 bases between. The DNA of the CDR3 is TGTGCCAGCAGACTGAAGTCCTACGAGCAGTACTTC. Translating gives CASRLKSYEQYF.

The chain links TRBV2 to TRBJ2-1, with TRBD2 matching over 12 bases. Germline assignment: CDR1 SNHLY and CDR2 FYNNEI. There are 14 residues in the CDR3. With V trimmed by 3 bases and J by 11 bases, 5 bases remained unmatched. CDR3 loop: CASSDRTSGTKQFF. DNA of the CDR3: TGTGCCAGCAGTGATAGGACTAGCGGGACCAAGCAGTTCTTC.

This clone was seen a few times. This sequence joins TRBV18 and TRBJ2-7; a weak D match, TRBD1 (6 bases). Germline loops: CDR1 KGHSH, CDR2 LQKENI. The length of the CDR3 is 13 residues. Trimming took 5 bases from V and 4 from J, leaving 12 bases between them. DNA for the CDR3: TGTGCCAGCTCAACTAGTGGACAGTACGAGCAGTACTTC. It translates to CASSTSGQYEQYF.

The chain is built from TRBV10-3 and TRBJ2-3; D possibly matches TRBD1 or TRBD2 (5 bases each). The CDR3 has 13 residues. Germline assignment: CDR1 ENHRY and CDR2 SYGVKD. V lost 10 bases and J 6 bases, leaving 17 bases between the germline ends. The DNA for the CDR3 is TGTGCCACCAGGGATGGGCCGGGGGATACGCAGTATTTT. Encoded protein: CATRDGPGDTQYF.

This clone was observed a few times. In nucleotides, the CDR3 is TGTGCCAGCAGAAAGCGGGAGGGAATAGATACGCAGTATTTT. Its translation is CASRKREGIDTQYF. The chain uses TRBV5-8 and TRBJ2-3; TRBD2 matches at 10 bases. CDR3 length: 14 amino acids. After removal of 5 bases from V and 5 bases from J, the junction contained 5 bases not matched to a gene. Germline values: CDR1 SGHTS, CDR2 YDEGEE.

This clone was found many times. The chain has TRBV28 and TRBJ1-3, with 8 positions matching TRBD1. Germline-derived CDR1 and CDR2 are MDHEN and SYDVKM. The V and J ends lost 7 bases and 0 bases, in that order; junction bases with no gene match: 2. This CDR3 has 14 amino acids. The CDR3 region is CASKGTGSGNTIYF. The CDR3 nucleotides read TGTGCCAGCAAGGGGACAGGCTCTGGAAACACCATATATTTT.

The chain carries TRBV2 and TRBJ1-1; no reliable D call. CDR3 length: 13 amino acids. CDR1 and CDR2 from the germline V gene are SNHLY and FYNNEI. Trimming took off 10 bases at V and 4 bases at J, with 16 bases between the two ends. The CDR3 coding sequence is TGTGCCATCCTCATTCCAACTTCCACTGAAGCTTTCTTT. It encodes CAILIPTSTEAFF.